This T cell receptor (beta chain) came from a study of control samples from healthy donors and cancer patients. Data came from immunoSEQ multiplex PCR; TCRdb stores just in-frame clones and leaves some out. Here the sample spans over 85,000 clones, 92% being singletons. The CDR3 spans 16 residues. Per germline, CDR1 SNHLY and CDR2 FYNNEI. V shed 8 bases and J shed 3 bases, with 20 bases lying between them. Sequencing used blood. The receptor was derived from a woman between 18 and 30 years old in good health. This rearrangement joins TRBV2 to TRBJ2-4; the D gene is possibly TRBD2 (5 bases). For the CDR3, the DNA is TGTGCCAGCGCCAGACGTAGCGTAGAAGGCAAAAACATTCAGTACTTC. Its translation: CASARRSVEGKNIQYF.